These T cell receptor beta chains were read from a single sample in a study of T cell responses to AZD1222 COVID-19 vaccine. Some clones are missing from TCRdb's copy, which holds only in-frame ones; the method was immunoSEQ multiplex PCR. Of more than 100,000 clones detected, around nine tenths appear once; the ten largest clones hold 2.4%. Sample: peripheral blood, taken on day 0 of AZD1222 vaccination. The receptor set was obtained from an adult in good health. Each CDR3 is given with its conserved first and last residue. The order of the fields is clone size, D gene, V gene, J gene, CDR3 protein, CDR3 DNA. D genes are given only for firm matches. Clone sizes are given selectively: once, few, many, or a class where the clone is expanded.

few	-	TRBV9	TRBJ2-1	CASSVGPRIDNEQFF	TGTGCCAGCAGCGTAGGCCCGAGGATTGACAATGAGCAGTTCTTC
-	-	TRBV15	TRBJ1-6	CATSVGDYYNSPLHF	TGTGCCACCAGCGTCGGGGATTACTATAATTCACCCCTCCACTTT
-	-	TRBV21-1	TRBJ2-7	CASTGDRGHEQYF	TGTGCCAGCACAGGGGACAGGGGCCACGAGCAGTACTTC
-	TRBD1	TRBV7-6	TRBJ1-2	CASSRGTGVGYGYTF	TGTGCCAGCAGCCGCGGGACAGGGGTGGGCTATGGCTACACCTTC
-	-	TRBV5-1	TRBJ2-7	CASQGWEAGSSYEQYF	TGCGCCAGCCAAGGTTGGGAGGCGGGAAGCTCCTACGAGCAGTACTTC
-	TRBD1	TRBV6-5	TRBJ1-1	CASRGGTGKATEAFF	TGTGCCAGCAGAGGCGGGACAGGGAAGGCCACTGAAGCTTTCTTT
-	-	TRBV6-5	TRBJ2-1	CASSIGVSSYNEQFF	TGTGCCAGCAGTATTGGGGTCAGCTCCTACAATGAGCAGTTCTTC
-	-	TRBV5-1	TRBJ2-1	CASSSSVSGSYNEQFF	TGCGCCAGCAGCTCCTCGGTTAGCGGATCCTACAATGAGCAGTTCTTC
-	-	TRBV30	TRBJ1-5	CAWSPGVEQPQHF	TGTGCCTGGAGCCCAGGGGTTGAGCAGCCCCAGCATTTT
-	-	TRBV6-5	TRBJ2-3	CASSWGKSADTQYF	TGTGCCAGCAGTTGGGGTAAATCGGCAGATACGCAGTATTTT
-	-	TRBV19	TRBJ2-3	CASSTQGGTDTQYF	TGTGCCAGTAGTACACAGGGCGGCACAGATACGCAGTATTTT
-	TRBD1	TRBV28	TRBJ1-5	CASSNRGFKPQHF	TGTGCCAGCAGTAACAGGGGTTTTAAGCCCCAGCATTTT
-	-	TRBV21-1	TRBJ2-7	CASSKARQEQYF	TGTGCCAGCAGCAAAGCGAGACAGGAGCAGTACTTC
-	-	TRBV18	TRBJ2-7	CASSPVRDPLSYEQYF	TGTGCCAGCTCACCGGTCAGGGACCCCCTCTCCTACGAGCAGTACTTC
-	TRBD1	TRBV28	TRBJ1-2	CASRVGGGGYTF	TGTGCCAGCAGGGTAGGGGGCGGAGGCTACACCTTC
-	-	TRBV7-2	TRBJ1-1	CASSRGAGSTEAFF	TGTGCCAGCAGCCGGGGCGCAGGGAGCACTGAAGCTTTCTTT
-	-	TRBV15	TRBJ2-7	CATSRDHPALGKLALGLAQYF	TGTGCCACCAGCAGAGATCACCCCGCCCTAGGGAAACTAGCTCTAGGCCTTGCGCAGTACTTC
once	-	TRBV29-1	TRBJ1-1	CSVEFRAAMNTEAFF	TGCAGCGTTGAATTCCGGGCAGCCATGAACACTGAAGCTTTCTTT
-	-	TRBV10-3	TRBJ1-1	CAISRTERGEAFF	TGTGCCATCAGCCGGACAGAAAGGGGAGAAGCTTTCTTT
-	-	TRBV10-1	TRBJ2-2	CASSESGEPNAGELFF	TGCGCCAGCAGTGAGTCGGGGGAACCCAACGCCGGGGAGCTGTTTTTT
-	-	TRBV5-4	TRBJ2-4	CASSLEGGLAKNIQYF	TGTGCCAGCAGCTTGGAAGGGGGACTAGCCAAAAACATTCAGTACTTC
-	-	TRBV29-1	TRBJ1-1	CSVEELGGQTTEAFF	TGCAGCGTTGAAGAGTTGGGGGGGCAGACCACTGAAGCTTTCTTT
-	-	TRBV5-4	TRBJ2-7	CASSLALPTGEQYF	TGTGCCAGCAGCTTGGCATTGCCTACGGGTGAGCAGTACTTC